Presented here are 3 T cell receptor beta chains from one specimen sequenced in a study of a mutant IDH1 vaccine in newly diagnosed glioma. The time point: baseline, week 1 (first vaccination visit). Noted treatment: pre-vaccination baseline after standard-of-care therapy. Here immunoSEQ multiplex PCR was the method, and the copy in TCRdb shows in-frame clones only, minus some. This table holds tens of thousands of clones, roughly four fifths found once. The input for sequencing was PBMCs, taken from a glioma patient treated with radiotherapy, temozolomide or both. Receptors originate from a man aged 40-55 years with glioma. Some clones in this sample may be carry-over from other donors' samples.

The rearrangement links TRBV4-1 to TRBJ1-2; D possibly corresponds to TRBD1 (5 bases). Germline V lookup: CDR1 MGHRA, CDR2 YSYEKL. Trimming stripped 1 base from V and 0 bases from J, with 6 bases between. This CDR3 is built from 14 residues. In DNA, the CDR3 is TGCGCCAGCAGCCAAGGGGGCACTAACTATGGCTACACCTTC. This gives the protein CASSQGGTNYGYTF.

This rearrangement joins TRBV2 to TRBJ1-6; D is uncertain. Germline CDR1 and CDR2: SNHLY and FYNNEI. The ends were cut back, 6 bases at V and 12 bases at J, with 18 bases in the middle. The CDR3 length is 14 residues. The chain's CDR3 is CASRMTSSKVPLHF. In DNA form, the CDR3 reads TGTGCCAGCAGGATGACATCCAGCAAGGTACCCCTCCACTTT.

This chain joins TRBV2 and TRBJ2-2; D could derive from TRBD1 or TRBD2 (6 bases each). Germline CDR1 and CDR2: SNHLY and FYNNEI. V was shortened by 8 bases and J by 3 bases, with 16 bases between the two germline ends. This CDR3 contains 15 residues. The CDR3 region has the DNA TGTGCCAGCGGGCCGAGGGGGGCGGACACCGGGGAGCTGTTTTTT. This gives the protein CASGPRGADTGELFF.